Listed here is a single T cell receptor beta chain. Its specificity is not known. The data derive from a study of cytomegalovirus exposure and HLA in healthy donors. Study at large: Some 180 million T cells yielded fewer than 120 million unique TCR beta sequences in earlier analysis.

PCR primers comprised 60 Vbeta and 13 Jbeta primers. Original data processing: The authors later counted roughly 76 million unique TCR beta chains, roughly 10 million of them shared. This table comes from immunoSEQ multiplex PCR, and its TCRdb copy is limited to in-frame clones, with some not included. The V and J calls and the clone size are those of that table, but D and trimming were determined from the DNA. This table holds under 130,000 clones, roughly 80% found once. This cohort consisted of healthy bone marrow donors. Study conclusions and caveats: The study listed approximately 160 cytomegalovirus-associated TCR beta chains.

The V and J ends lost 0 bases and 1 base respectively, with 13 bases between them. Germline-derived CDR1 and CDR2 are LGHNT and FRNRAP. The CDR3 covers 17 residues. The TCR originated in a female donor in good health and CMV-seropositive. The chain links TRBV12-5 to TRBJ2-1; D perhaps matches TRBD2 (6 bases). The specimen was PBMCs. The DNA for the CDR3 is TGTGCTAGTGGTTTGGTACGGGAGAGAGTGTCCTACAATGAGCAGTTCTTC. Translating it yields CASGLVRERVSYNEQFF.